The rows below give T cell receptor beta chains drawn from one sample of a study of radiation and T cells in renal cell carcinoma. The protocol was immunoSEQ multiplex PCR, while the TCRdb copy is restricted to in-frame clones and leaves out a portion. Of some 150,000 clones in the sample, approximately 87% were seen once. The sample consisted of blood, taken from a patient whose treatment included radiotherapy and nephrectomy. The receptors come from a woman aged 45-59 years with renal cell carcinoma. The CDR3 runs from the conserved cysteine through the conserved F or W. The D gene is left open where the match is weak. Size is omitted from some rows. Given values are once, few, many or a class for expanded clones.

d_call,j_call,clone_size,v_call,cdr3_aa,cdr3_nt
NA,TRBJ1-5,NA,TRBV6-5,CASSYAGTGSNQPQHF,TGTGCCAGCAGTTACGCCGGGACTGGAAGCAATCAGCCCCAGCATTTT
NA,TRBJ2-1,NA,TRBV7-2,CASSLASSGAYNEQFF,TGTGCCAGCAGCTTAGCATCCAGCGGAGCCTACAATGAGCAGTTCTTC
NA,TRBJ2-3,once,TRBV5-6,CASSLQTSSDTQYF,TGTGCCAGCAGCCTGCAAACTAGTTCGGATACGCAGTATTTT
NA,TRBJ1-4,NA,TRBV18,CASSPREGNEKLFF,TGTGCCAGCTCACCCCGGGAGGGTAATGAAAAACTGTTTTTT
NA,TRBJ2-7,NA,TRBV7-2,CASSLEAQPPLDEQYF,TGTGCCAGCAGCTTAGAGGCACAGCCCCCATTGGACGAGCAGTACTTC
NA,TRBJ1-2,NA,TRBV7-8,CASSNTEDGYTF,TGTGCCAGCAGCAACACAGAAGATGGCTACACCTTC
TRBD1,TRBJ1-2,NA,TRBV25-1,CASAAGTGIYGYTF,TGTGCCAGCGCCGCCGGGACAGGGATCTATGGCTACACCTTC
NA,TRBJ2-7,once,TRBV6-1,CASSGTYEQYF,TGTGCCAGCAGTGGAACCTACGAGCAGTACTTC
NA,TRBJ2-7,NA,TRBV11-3,CASSLETWRAPHEQYF,TGTGCCAGCAGCTTAGAAACGTGGCGGGCCCCCCACGAGCAGTACTTC
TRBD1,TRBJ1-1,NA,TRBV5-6,CASAGQGAVHTEAFF,TGTGCCAGCGCCGGACAGGGGGCTGTTCACACTGAAGCTTTCTTT
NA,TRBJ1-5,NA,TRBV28,CASSGAQPQHF,TGTGCCAGCTCCGGCGCTCAGCCCCAGCATTTT
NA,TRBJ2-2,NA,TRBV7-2,CASSLVLPNTGELFF,TGTGCCAGCAGCTTAGTACTACCGAACACCGGGGAGCTGTTTTTT
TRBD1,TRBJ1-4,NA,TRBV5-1,CASSLEAGGGEKLFF,TGCGCCAGCAGCTTGGAGGCAGGGGGAGGTGAAAAACTGTTTTTT
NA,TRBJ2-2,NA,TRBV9,CASSVEDGENTGELFF,TGTGCCAGCAGCGTAGAAGACGGAGAGAACACCGGGGAGCTGTTTTTT
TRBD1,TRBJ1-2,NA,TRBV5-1,CASRPGGANNYGYTF,TGCGCCAGCAGACCAGGGGGCGCGAATAACTATGGCTACACCTTC
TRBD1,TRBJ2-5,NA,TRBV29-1,CSSKDREVQETQYF,TGCAGCTCCAAGGACAGGGAGGTCCAAGAGACCCAGTACTTC
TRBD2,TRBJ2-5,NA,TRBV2,CASSRLAGIETQYF,TGTGCCAGCTCGAGACTAGCGGGGATAGAGACCCAGTACTTC
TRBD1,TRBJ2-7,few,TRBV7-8,CASSNLRGLEQYF,TGTGCCAGCAGCAATCTGAGGGGGCTCGAGCAGTACTTC
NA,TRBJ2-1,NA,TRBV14,CASSQAGGQEQFF,TGTGCCAGCAGCCAAGCCGGGGGCCAGGAGCAGTTCTTC
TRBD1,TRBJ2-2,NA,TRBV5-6,CASSLTGGVRTGELFF,TGTGCCAGCAGCTTGACAGGGGGCGTTCGAACCGGGGAGCTGTTTTTT
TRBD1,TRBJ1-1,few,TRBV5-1,CASSLAQGRTEAFF,TGCGCCAGCAGCTTGGCACAGGGGAGGACTGAAGCTTTCTTT
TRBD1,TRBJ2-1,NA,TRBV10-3,CAISNDRGGNEQFF,TGTGCCATCAGTAACGACAGGGGGGGCAATGAGCAGTTCTTC
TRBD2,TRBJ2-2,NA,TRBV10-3,CAISDFAGVDTGELFF,TGTGCCATCAGTGATTTCGCGGGAGTTGACACCGGGGAGCTGTTTTTT
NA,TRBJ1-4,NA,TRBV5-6,CASSFGREKLFF,TGTGCCAGCAGCTTCGGGCGCGAGAAACTGTTTTTT
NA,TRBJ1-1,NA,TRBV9,CASSPPSSNEAFF,TGTGCCAGCAGCCCCCCCAGTTCTAATGAAGCTTTCTTT
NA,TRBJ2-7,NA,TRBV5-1,CASSLETESSYEQYF,TGCGCCAGCAGCTTGGAGACCGAGAGCTCCTACGAGCAGTACTTC
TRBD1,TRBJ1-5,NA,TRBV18,CASSLGTVYSNQPQHF,TGTGCCAGCTCACTCGGGACAGTTTATAGCAATCAGCCCCAGCATTTT